The 24 T cell receptor beta chains below were found in one sample sequenced in a study of T-cell memory formation after mild COVID-19. TCRdb processed the 5' RACE reads anew with MiXCR; each CDR3 protein has one entry. In the table there are fewer than 350,000 distinct CDR3 sequences, around a sixth of which are singletons. Sequenced sample: PBMCs or a T cell subset sorted from them (not recorded which). The receptors originated from a man in his late teens or twenties who had mild COVID-19 (a few samples of this study predate the infection). Cell type and time point are not known.

The chain links TRBV7-8 to TRBJ2-4, with D possibly TRBD1 on 6 matching bases. V lost 5 bases and J 11 bases, leaving 19 bases between the germline ends. The length of the CDR3 is 14 residues. CDR1 and CDR2 from the germline V gene are SGHVS and FQNEAQ. Written as DNA, the CDR3 is TGTGCCAGCAGCCCTTCGTCTGTTAACAGGGTTCAGTACTTC. Translating it yields CASSPSSVNRVQYF.

The CDR3 spells CASSWAGGPYEQFF. The CDR3 bases are TGTGCCAGCAGTTGGGCGGGGGGGCCCTATGAGCAGTTCTTC. The rearrangement uses TRBV12-3 or TRBV12-4 and TRBJ2-1; 9 bases are a match to TRBD2. The CDR3 loop spans 14 amino acids. With V trimmed by 4 bases and J by 8 bases, 6 bases remained unmatched.

The CDR3 nucleotides are TGTGCCAGCAGCCAAGGGTCTGAGGAAGAGACCCAGTACTTC. Translating gives CASSQGSEEETQYF. The rearrangement uses TRBV4-2 and TRBJ2-5, with D uncertain. CDR3 length: 14 residues. Trimming removed 1 base from V and 3 bases from J, with 9 bases in between. Germline-derived CDR1 and CDR2 are LGHNA and YNFKEQ.

The chain carries TRBV6-6 and TRBJ2-5; D possibly corresponds to TRBD2 (6 bases). V lost 6 bases to trimming and J lost 4 bases, with 15 bases between them. Germline V gives CDR1 MNHNY, CDR2 SVGAGI (reference sequence). There are 14 residues in the CDR3. The CDR3 spells CASSPGRLGETQYF. The DNA for the CDR3 is TGTGCCAGCAGCCCGGGGAGGCTAGGAGAGACCCAGTACTTC.

This clonotype was counted between two and nine times. The chain uses TRBV12-3 or TRBV12-4 and TRBJ2-3; TRBD1 matches 12 bases. The CDR3 covers 16 residues. V shed 5 bases and J 3 bases; nucleotides not matched to a gene: 6. This chain's CDR3 is CASSSGTGGVTDTQYF. The CDR3, as DNA: TGTGCCAGCAGTAGCGGGACAGGGGGCGTGACAGATACGCAGTATTTT.

This chain connects TRBV7-2 to TRBJ2-1, with 8 bases that match TRBD1. The CDR3 loop spans 16 amino acids. Germline CDR1 and CDR2: SGHTA and FQGNSA. V shed 5 bases and J 3 bases; nucleotides not matched to a gene: 9. The CDR3 DNA follows: TGTGCCAGCAGCCCTGAGTGGACAGGGTACTACAATGAGCAGTTCTTC. This gives the protein CASSPEWTGYYNEQFF.

V gene TRBV9 combines with J gene TRBJ2-3; 8 nucleotides line up with TRBD2. Unmatched junction bases numbered 8, after V lost 1 base and J lost 4 bases. Germline V CDR1 and CDR2: SGDLS, YYNGEE. The CDR3 runs to 16 residues. The CDR3 loop reads CASSVPGGGTSDTQYF. Written as DNA, the CDR3 is TGTGCCAGCAGCGTACCCGGGGGGGGGACCTCAGATACGCAGTATTTT.

The sample holds a few counts of this clonotype. The chain employs TRBV15 and TRBJ2-7, with D possibly TRBD2 on 5 matching bases. Germline CDR1 and CDR2: LNHNV and YYDKDF (reference sequence). CDR3 length equals 16 residues. The V end lost 2 bases, the J end lost 4 bases, and 18 bases lay between the germline ends. The CDR3 loop reads CATSRIPLGGRYEQYV. The CDR3 DNA sequence: TGTGCCACCAGCAGAATACCCCTCGGAGGAAGGTACGAGCAGTACGTC.

The chain couples TRBV7-9 to TRBJ2-1; 11 bases are a match to TRBD1. The germline CDR1 and CDR2 sequences are SEHNR and FQNEAQ (reference sequence). This CDR3 contains 17 residues. J gave up 2 bases and V 4 bases, and 7 bases lay outside the gene matches. The CDR3 bases are TGTGCCAGCAGCTCATTGGGACAGGGGGGGACCTACAATGAGCAGTTCTTC. Translating gives CASSSLGQGGTYNEQFF.

The chain carries TRBV30 and TRBJ2-5; D gene unclear. This CDR3 has 12 residues. The ends were cut back, 2 bases at V and 4 bases at J, with 8 bases in the middle. CDR1 and CDR2 from the germline V gene are GTSNPN and SVGIG (reference sequence). The CDR3 protein is CAWSPKTETQYF. DNA for the CDR3: TGTGCCTGGAGTCCCAAAACAGAGACCCAGTACTTC.

This clonotype was seen repeatedly, ten times or more. The J gene is TRBJ2-5, the V gene TRBV12-3 or TRBV12-4; tentative D call: TRBD1 (6 bases). The CDR3 is 15 amino acids. The V and J ends lost 7 bases and 5 bases respectively, with 20 bases between them. As DNA, the CDR3 is TGTGCCAGCACGACAGCTGAGGGGGTGGGGGAGACCCAGTACTTC. Translation: CASTTAEGVGETQYF.

There are a few counts of this clonotype. This CDR3 is CASSASGGPTDTQYF. The CDR3 DNA sequence: TGTGCCAGCAGCGCCAGCGGGGGGCCCACAGATACGCAGTATTTT. The genes are TRBV9 and TRBJ2-3; 9 bases are a match to TRBD2. This CDR3 contains 15 residues. CDR1 is SGDLS and CDR2 is YYNGEE in the germline V gene. The ends lost 3 bases at V and 2 bases at J; junction bases unmatched: 4.

This sequence joins TRBV4-3 and TRBJ2-1; 7 bases are a match to TRBD2. CDR3 length equals 16 residues. CDR1 and CDR2 from the germline V gene are LGHNA and YSLEER. V shed 8 bases and J 0 bases; nucleotides not matched to a gene: 10. As DNA, the CDR3 is TGCGCCAGCCACCGGGGGGTCGGAAGCTCCTACAATGAGCAGTTCTTC. Its translation: CASHRGVGSSYNEQFF.

The chain links TRBV2 to TRBJ2-5, with D possibly being TRBD1 (6 bases). V dropped 4 bases and J dropped 2 bases, with 14 bases sitting between them. The CDR3 consists of 15 residues. Germline values: CDR1 SNHLY, CDR2 FYNNEI. In DNA, the CDR3 is TGTGCCAGCAGTGCCCCAGGGGTTTCTCAAGAGACCCAGTACTTC. Translated: CASSAPGVSQETQYF.

The gene calls are TRBV12-3 or TRBV12-4 and TRBJ1-1; D call uncertain. The CDR3 is made up of 11 amino acids. Trimming took 3 bases from V and 11 from J, leaving 10 bases between them. DNA for the CDR3: TGTGCCAGCAGTTTGTCGGGTAGGGCTTTCTTT. Its protein product is CASSLSGRAFF.

This clonotype was seen more than once but under ten times. The chain employs TRBV28 and TRBJ1-3, with 7 positions matching TRBD1. V lost 6 bases to trimming and J lost 6 bases; unmatched junction nucleotides: 5. Germline V gives CDR1 MDHEN, CDR2 SYDVKM. The CDR3 extends over 13 amino acids. This chain's CDR3 is CASRPQGENTIYF. As DNA, the CDR3 is TGTGCCAGCAGACCGCAGGGGGAAAACACCATATATTTT.

V is TRBV27 and J is TRBJ1-4; D is uncertain. The CDR3 runs to 11 residues. CDR1 is MNHEY, CDR2 SMNVEV, per germline (reference sequence). V was shortened by 6 bases and J by 5 bases, with 4 bases between the two germline ends. The DNA for the CDR3 is TGTGCCAGCAGACAGAATGAAAAACTGTTTTTT. Translating gives CASRQNEKLFF.

This rearrangement joins TRBV29-1 to TRBJ2-5; no clear D gene. Germline CDR1 is SQVTM and CDR2 is ANQGSEA. V was cut by 5 bases and J by 0 bases, with 7 bases left in between. The length of the CDR3 is 12 residues. In nucleotides, the CDR3 is TGCAGCGTTTTAGGAGACCAAGAGACCCAGTACTTC. Translation gives CSVLGDQETQYF. The entire variable domain, with the rest obtained from reference TRBV29-1 and TRBJ2-5, is as follows: SAVISQKPSRDICQRGTSLTIQCQVDSQVTMMFWYRQQPGQSLTLIATANQGSEATYESGFVIDKFPISRPNLTFSTLTVSNMSPEDSSIYLCSVLGDQETQYFGPGTRLLVL.

The V gene is TRBV19, the J gene TRBJ2-1; 11 bases align to TRBD2. This CDR3 comprises 16 residues. Germline assignment: CDR1 LNHDA and CDR2 SQIVND (reference sequence). Germline trimming cut 9 bases from V and 0 bases from J; bases unmatched to any gene: 7. This CDR3 reads CASQPLAGGSYNEQFF. CDR3 nucleotides: TGTGCCAGCCAACCCCTAGCGGGGGGCTCCTACAATGAGCAGTTCTTC.

This clonotype has ten or more counts. This CDR3 reads CATQTGVNNEQFF. CDR3 nucleotides: TGTGCCACCCAGACCGGGGTAAACAATGAGCAGTTCTTC. The rearrangement uses TRBV12-3 or TRBV12-4 and TRBJ2-1, with a weak D call TRBD2 (5 bases). V was trimmed by 10 bases and J by 5 bases, leaving 15 bases between them. This CDR3 is 13 amino acids long.

In its sample, this clonotype was seen many times. The V call is TRBV7-9, the J call TRBJ2-3; D is tentatively TRBD1 or TRBD2 (5 bases each). Trimming took off 4 bases at V and 5 bases at J, with 16 bases between the two ends. This CDR3 has 15 amino acids. CDR1 is SEHNR, CDR2 FQNEAQ, per germline (reference sequence). The DNA of the CDR3 is TGTGCCAGCAGCTGGCCGGCCCTGGGACGAGATACGCAGTATTTT. Encoded protein: CASSWPALGRDTQYF.

The chain employs TRBV4-2 and TRBJ2-1; 7 bases align to TRBD2. This CDR3 is 16 amino acids long. Trimming took 0 bases from V and 7 from J; bases not matched to a gene: 9. Germline CDR1 and CDR2: LGHNA and YNFKEQ. DNA for the CDR3: TGTGCCAGCAGCCAAGATCTTGGCGGGGGAAGGAATGAGCAGTTCTTC. It yields the protein CASSQDLGGGRNEQFF.

This clonotype appeared a few times. The chain employs TRBV19 and TRBJ2-3; 7 nucleotides line up with TRBD1. V was pared by 5 bases and J by 5 bases, with 7 bases of the junction left unmatched. The germline gives CDR1 LNHDA, CDR2 SQIVND (reference sequence). There are 14 residues in the CDR3. The CDR3 here is CASSPGTELDTQYF. In nucleotides, the CDR3 is TGTGCCAGTAGTCCCGGGACAGAGCTAGATACGCAGTATTTT.

This clonotype came up many times. This chain joins TRBV2 and TRBJ2-7, with 8 bases identical to TRBD1. The V gene end was trimmed by 4 bases and the J gene end by 1 base; junction bases not matched to a gene: 9. Germline V gene data show CDR1 as SNHLY and CDR2 as FYNNEI. The CDR3 runs 16 residues. Here the CDR3 reads CASSALRTGMSYEQYV. For the CDR3, the DNA is TGTGCCAGCAGTGCTTTAAGGACAGGGATGTCCTACGAGCAGTACGTC.